At least ten counts were recorded for the clone carrying this T cell receptor beta chain. Its antigen remains unidentified. Genes and germline are mouse. The read gets to within 4 residues of the CDR3 end, and the germline J gene fills in the rest. The sample comes from a study of CD8+ T cells in alopecia areata. Study-level information: Recipient mice, approximately 6-10-week-old female C3H/HeJ animals, received skin from roughly 6-13-month-old C3H/HeJ graft donors with spontaneous alopecia. General study points: Among patients, TCR sharing was less clear than in mice, a difference possibly due in part to HLA diversity in the patient population. Scalp lesions, especially in alopecia totalis/universalis, had higher clonality than normal scalp. Sequencing of scalp tissue also captures the resident alphabeta T cells of normal skin.

The germline V gene has CDR1 NNHDY and CDR2 SYVADS. The CDR3 length is 14 residues. The J segment lost 3 bases and the V segment lost 5 bases, leaving 3 bases of the junction unmatched. Isolated RNA was reverse transcribed into cDNA used as the sequencing template. Clones were sequenced by immunoSEQ multiplex PCR, and TCRdb holds only the in-frame ones, with some missing. The data show some 110,000 clones, none appearing only once, with about 20% held by the ten largest. This clonotype originated in a C3H/HeJ mouse with alopecia areata. Mice of this strain are of MHC haplotype H2-k. Sequencing was performed on lesional skin. This rearrangement joins TRBV13-3 to TRBJ1-4, with 8 bases matching TRBD1. The CDR3 sequence is CASRPQGANERLFF. Incomplete CDR3 DNA: TGTGCCAGCAGGCCACAGGGGGCCAACGAA.